This TCR beta chain emerged from a study of T cell repertoires in cytomegalovirus infection. Study at large: In public TCR beta signatures, there were indications of both CMV infection and matching HLA type. Study-wide findings and caveats: HLA-C-restricted TCR beta clonotypes specific for CMV led the ex vivo response. Of the TCR beta families, the public ones yielded a cumulative frequency that identified carriers of CMV plus the relevant HLA.

TCRdb redid the calling of the reads with MiXCR, one entry per CDR3 protein. The sample includes some 68,000 distinct CDR3 sequences, 22% seen only once; the top ten take 79%. At least ten counts were recorded for this clonotype. What it recognizes is unknown. The V and J ends lost 5 bases and 8 bases, in that order; junction bases with no gene match: 5. The CDR3 spans 15 residues. Germline V gives CDR1 SGHTA, CDR2 FQGNSA. The rearrangement links TRBV7-2 to TRBJ2-1; 14 positions match TRBD2. The specimen was PBMCs, sequenced either directly or after in vitro stimulation (not recorded which). This receptor was obtained from a human donor in good health (CMV status not recorded). Some clones in this sample may be carry-over from other donors' samples. This CDR3 reads CASSRLAGGPYEQFF. The CDR3 region has the DNA TGTGCCAGCAGCAGACTAGCGGGAGGGCCCTATGAGCAGTTCTTC.